A single sample gave rise to the 9 T cell receptor beta chains below, sequenced in a study of cytomegalovirus exposure and HLA in healthy donors. The PCR employed 60 Vbeta primers together with 13 Jbeta primers. Data came from immunoSEQ multiplex PCR; TCRdb stores just in-frame clones and leaves some out. Of 120,000 or so clones in the sample, about 80% were seen once. Sample: PBMCs. These receptors all come from a female donor in good health and CMV-seropositive.

This sequence joins TRBV5-4 and TRBJ2-1, with 9 bases lining up with TRBD2. J lost 10 bases, V lost 0 bases, and 11 bases had no gene match. The CDR3 is made up of 16 amino acids. Germline assignment: CDR1 SGHNT and CDR2 YYREEE (reference sequence). As DNA, the CDR3 is TGTGCCAGCAGCTTGGCCCTGCGGGGGGGCCATGGCGAGCAGTTCTTC. It translates to CASSLALRGGHGEQFF.

This chain joins TRBV7-3 and TRBJ1-2, with 7 nucleotides matching TRBD1. CDR1 is SGHTA, CDR2 FQGTGA, per germline. V lost 0 bases and J lost 4; bases outside the gene matches: 5. The CDR3 has 15 residues. This CDR3 reads CASSLTRDSSYGYTF. The DNA of the CDR3 is TGTGCCAGCAGCTTAACCCGGGACAGTAGCTATGGCTACACCTTC.

The chain couples TRBV2 to TRBJ1-1; D is unclear. The germline gives CDR1 SNHLY, CDR2 FYNNEI. The CDR3 covers 13 residues. Trimming cost V 3 bases and J 0 bases, with 5 bases left between them. CDR3 DNA sequence: TGTGCCAGCAGTGATGGCCTGAACACTGAAGCTTTCTTT. As protein: CASSDGLNTEAFF.

This chain connects TRBV9 to TRBJ2-5, with D possibly TRBD2 on 7 matching bases. The germline gives CDR1 SGDLS, CDR2 YYNGEE. This CDR3 is built from 15 residues. The V end was cut by 3 bases, the J end by 5 bases, with 17 bases between. The DNA of the CDR3 is TGTGCCAGCAGCGCTTCCGGGGGGCTCGTGGAGACCCAGTACTTC. Amino acid sequence: CASSASGGLVETQYF.

This clone was recorded a few times. The CDR3 coding sequence is TGTGCCAGCAGCCGGGACAACACAGATACGCAGTATTTT. Its translation is CASSRDNTDTQYF. The chain employs TRBV7-2 and TRBJ2-3; weak D call: TRBD1 (6 bases). The CDR3 sequence is 13 residues long. Germline assignment: CDR1 SGHTA and CDR2 FQGNSA. V lost 5 bases, J lost 2 bases, and 8 bases lay in between.

J is TRBJ1-1 and V is TRBV27; D uncertain. CDR3 length: 16 amino acids. With 2 bases removed from V and 0 bases from J, the gap between germline ends came to 13 bases. Germline CDR1 and CDR2: MNHEY and SMNVEV (reference sequence). The CDR3 nucleotides are TGTGCCAGCAGTTTAGTCGGGGTCGATTTGAACACTGAAGCTTTCTTT. Translated: CASSLVGVDLNTEAFF.

The rearrangement joins TRBV15 to TRBJ2-3; 9 positions match TRBD1. Per the germline V gene, CDR1 is LNHNV and CDR2 is YYDKDF (reference sequence). There are 16 residues in the CDR3. V lost 3 bases and J lost 2; bases outside the gene matches: 6. This CDR3 is CATSRTGGISTDTQYF. CDR3 sequence (DNA): TGTGCCACCAGCAGGACAGGGGGAATTTCCACAGATACGCAGTATTTT.

The rearrangement links TRBV7-8 to TRBJ2-2; D remains ambiguous. The CDR3 is 13 amino acids. Germline V CDR1 and CDR2: SGHVS, FQNEAQ. V was shortened by 1 base and J by 7 bases, with 7 bases between the two germline ends. The DNA for the CDR3 is TGTGCCAGCAGCTTAGTAACAGTCGGGGAGCTGTTTTTT. It yields the protein CASSLVTVGELFF.

This chain connects TRBV6-5 to TRBJ2-7, with 7 bases matching TRBD2. V lost 2 bases, J lost 0 bases, and 1 base stayed unmatched. The CDR3 sequence is 14 residues long. From germline, CDR1 is MNHEY and CDR2 SVGAGI. CDR3 coding DNA: TGTGCCAGCAGTTACGGGGGGGACTCCTACGAGCAGTACTTC. Translating gives CASSYGGDSYEQYF.